The source of this TCR beta chain is a study of circulating and synovial CD4+ cells in juvenile arthritis (dated by TCRdb to the mid-2010s). Context from the whole study: Within each patient, the TCRbeta CDR3 repertoires of synovial CD4 T cells, bulk blood CD4 T cells and circulating HLA-DR+ CD4 T cells were compared. The goal of the repertoire sequencing was to confirm that synovial clonotypes were enriched in a circulating synovial-like CD4 T cell subset. Findings and caveats that apply to the study as a whole: Circulating pathogenic-like lymphocytes clustered together with synovial T cells and shared a substantially larger fraction of CDR3 sequences with synovium than bulk blood did. CPL and bulk blood CD4 samples differed in T cell genome counts by at least an order of magnitude, so sample-size effects were addressed. Traditional Vbeta family usage analysis did not detect the difference between circulating pathogenic-like lymphocytes and bulk blood T cells. Compared with bulk blood CD4 repertoires, both the synovial and the circulating pathogenic-like lymphocyte repertoires were less diverse, and some CPL samples were as oligoclonal as synovium. Because overlap with synovium rose as sequencing depth increased, the measured fractions of shared clonotypes likely underestimated the overlap of the full repertoire.

Concerning this clone: Its antigen has not been determined. The sample holds no much larger clone one base away, and base qualities are not on file.

Library creation used the immunoSEQ multiplex PCR assay. An external provider carried out the TCRbeta CDR3 sequencing as a commercial service. Turning to the authors' computational methods: The analyses used productive nucleotide sequences together with amino acid sequences obtained by in silico translation. Diversity was quantified by Renyi entropy over a range of alpha values, with sample size equalised by taking the median of 200 repeated subsamples. Pairwise repertoire distance was calculated as one minus the Chao-modified Jaccard index to correct for under-sampling and was used for clustering. Frequency-weighted overlap with synovial clonotypes was computed over 200 sample sizes, 200 draws without replacement each, and reported at the smaller sample's size. The table comes from immuneACCESS by way of TCRdb, which keeps in-frame sequences with V and J called. Part of the clones is missing from these tables; in studies checked, under half for an unresolved V gene and the rest for unknown reasons. D and trimming come from the DNA, and the V and J calls and clone size come from that table. This sample lists 30,000 to 40,000 clones; approximately 94% were detected once. 0.55% to 0.75% of the sample goes to the ten largest clones.

The sequenced samples were obtained from patients with active juvenile idiopathic arthritis. Cells were sorted immediately after thawing, with dead cells excluded using Live/Dead Fixable Near-IR Stain. Source material: CD4+ T cells from blood. The source is a human donor with juvenile idiopathic arthritis.

The CDR3: CASREDRGVSGANVLTF. The DNA is as follows: TGCGCCAGCAGGGAGGACAGGGGCGTATCTGGGGCCAACGTCCTGACTTTC. The chain couples TRBV4-1 to TRBJ2-6, with 9 junctional bases fitting TRBD1. V loses 6 bases at its end and J loses 1 base; junction bases beyond the gene matches: 7. The CDR3 sequence holds 17 residues, the cysteine and phenylalanine included. The DNA shown is the 51-base CDR3, in frame from base 1. The CDR1 and CDR2 encoded by the germline V gene are MGHRA and YSYEKL.